These 22 T cell receptor beta chains share one sample of origin, sequenced in a study of shared clonotypes between healthy human individuals. Terminally differentiated effector memory CD45RA+ cells were left out of the naive CD8 fraction, which was CD45RO-negative and positively selected for CCR7. The assay was immunoSEQ multiplex PCR, and TCRdb's table has in-frame clones only and misses some. The sample has about 2.1 million clones, around 93% seen once. What was sequenced was naive CD8+ T cells from PBMCs. These receptor sequences come from a man aged 18 to 35 in good health. Some clones in this sample may be carry-over from other donors' samples.

This chain uses TRBV19 with TRBJ2-7; 9 bases are shared with TRBD1. Germline lookup yields CDR1 LNHDA and CDR2 SQIVND (reference sequence). V trimming: 5 bases; J trimming: 3 bases; junction bases outside the gene matches: 8. The CDR3 has 15 residues. The CDR3 is CASSPGTGYGYEQYF. The CDR3 DNA sequence: TGTGCCAGTAGTCCCGGGACAGGGTACGGCTACGAGCAGTACTTC. Supplemented by reference TRBV19 and TRBJ2-7, the full variable domain reads DGGITQSPKYLFRKEGQNVTLSCEQNLNHDAMYWYRQDPGQGLRLIYYSQIVNDFQKGDIAEGYSVSREKKESFPLTVTSAQKNPTAFYLCASSPGTGYGYEQYFGPGTRLTVT.

The chain is built from TRBV9 and TRBJ2-1, with D uncertain. CDR3 length: 14 amino acids. Germline V gene sequence: CDR1 SGDLS, CDR2 YYNGEE. The V and J ends lost 3 bases and 7 bases respectively, with 14 bases between them. CDR3 sequence (DNA): TGTGCCAGCAGCGCTCAATTAGGGCAGAATGAGCAGTTCTTC. Protein product: CASSAQLGQNEQFF.

The J gene is TRBJ1-1, the V gene TRBV4-2; D is uncertain. CDR3 size: 15 residues. V was shortened by 0 bases and J by 4 bases, with 12 bases between the two germline ends. CDR1 LGHNA and CDR2 YNFKEQ come from the germline V gene. The CDR3 is CASSQERGLVTEAFF. The CDR3 DNA reads as TGTGCCAGCAGCCAAGAGCGGGGTCTGGTCACTGAAGCTTTCTTT.

V and J are TRBV11-2 and TRBJ2-7, with D perhaps TRBD2 (5 bases). The length of the CDR3 is 14 residues. Germline CDR1 is SGHAT and CDR2 is FQNNGV. Deletions cut 5 bases from V and 0 bases from J, with 11 bases between. The CDR3 coding sequence is TGTGCCAGCAGCCGAATGGGGAGCTCCTACGAGCAGTACTTC. Protein sequence: CASSRMGSSYEQYF.

V and J are TRBV5-5 and TRBJ2-2; perhaps TRBD1 as D (5 bases). Germline lookup yields CDR1 SGHKS and CDR2 YYEKEE (reference sequence). V was cut by 2 bases and J by 8 bases, with 10 bases left in between. The length of the CDR3 is 13 residues. This CDR3 reads CASSLSRAGELFF. The CDR3 region has the DNA TGTGCCAGCAGCTTATCCAGGGCTGGGGAGCTGTTTTTT.

Of note for this clone: Other DNA sequences from this sample encode an identical CDR3 as well. V usage is TRBV11-2 and J usage is TRBJ2-7; D perhaps matches TRBD1 (6 bases). The germline gives CDR1 SGHAT, CDR2 FQNNGV. This CDR3 has 13 residues. Trimming pared 5 bases from V and 0 bases from J, leaving 8 bases between. CDR3 bases: TGTGCCAGCAGCCTGGACAGCTCCTACGAGCAGTACTTC. This encodes CASSLDSSYEQYF. Based on the CDR3 plus reference TRBV11-2 and TRBJ2-7, the full variable domain is EAGVAQSPRYKIIEKRQSVAFWCNPISGHATLYWYQQILGQGPKLLIQFQNNGVVDDSQLPKDRFSAERLKGVDSTLKIQPAKLEDSAVYLCASSLDSSYEQYFGPGTRLTVT.

The chain joins TRBV15 to TRBJ2-7, with no clear D. V lost 2 bases and J 0 bases, leaving 5 bases between the germline ends. The CDR3 has 13 residues. Germline CDR1 LNHNV, CDR2 YYDKDF (reference sequence). This CDR3 is CATSRSSSYEQYF. The CDR3 bases are TGTGCCACCAGCAGAAGCAGCTCCTACGAGCAGTACTTC. Full variable domain (outside the CDR3, taken from reference TRBV15 and TRBJ2-7): DAMVIQNPRYQVTQFGKPVTLSCSQTLNHNVMYWYQQKSSQAPKLLFHYYDKDFNNEADTPDNFQSRRPNTSFCFLDIRSPGLGDTAMYLCATSRSSSYEQYFGPGTRLTVT.

This chain connects TRBV13 to TRBJ2-5; no reliable D call. Germline V gene sequence: CDR1 PRHDT, CDR2 FYEKMQ (reference sequence). V was shortened by 0 bases and J by 1 base, with 9 bases between the two germline ends. This CDR3 region has 15 residues. CDR3 DNA sequence: TGTGCCAGCAGCTTAGGCCTGGGCAGCCAAGAGACCCAGTACTTC. This sequence encodes CASSLGLGSQETQYF.

The V and J genes are TRBV27 and TRBJ2-5; D remains ambiguous. The V end lost 6 bases, the J end lost 1 base, and 9 bases lay between the germline ends. Germline V lookup: CDR1 MNHEY, CDR2 SMNVEV (reference sequence). The CDR3 covers 13 residues. This chain's CDR3 is CASRTWAQETQYF. CDR3 bases: TGTGCCAGCAGAACGTGGGCCCAAGAGACCCAGTACTTC.

V and J are TRBV27 and TRBJ2-7; D gene uncertain. V dropped 2 bases and J dropped 3 bases, with 14 bases sitting between them. Germline lookup yields CDR1 MNHEY and CDR2 SMNVEV (reference sequence). The CDR3 has 15 amino acids. CDR3 region: CASSLRESSFYEQYF. DNA of the CDR3: TGTGCCAGCAGTTTACGCGAGAGCTCTTTCTACGAGCAGTACTTC.

This clone was seen a single time. The chain combines TRBV18 with TRBJ2-5, with D uncertain. V was pared by 1 base and J by 3 bases, with 6 bases between. This CDR3 spans 13 amino acids. Germline lookup yields CDR1 KGHSH and CDR2 LQKENI. Here the CDR3 DNA reads TGTGCCAGCTCACCACTGCCAGAAGAGACCCAGTACTTC. Residues: CASSPLPEETQYF.

The rearrangement uses TRBV12-5 and TRBJ1-1, with D possibly matching TRBD1 (5 bases). CDR1 LGHNT and CDR2 FRNRAP come from the germline V gene. Trimming took 9 bases from V and 1 from J, leaving 12 bases between them. This CDR3 has 13 amino acids. This CDR3 is CASGGEPNTEAFF. Written as DNA, the CDR3 is TGTGCTAGCGGGGGGGAGCCGAACACTGAAGCTTTCTTT.

This clone was seen just once. V gene TRBV7-8 combines with J gene TRBJ2-3, with D possibly being TRBD1 or TRBD2 (5 bases each). V lost 7 bases, J lost 5 bases, and 13 bases lay in between. Germline assignment: CDR1 SGHVS and CDR2 FQNEAQ. The CDR3 runs to 13 residues. The CDR3 reads CASTTRGQDTQYF. The DNA of the CDR3 is TGTGCCAGCACCACGAGGGGCCAAGATACGCAGTATTTT. The full variable domain, rest sourced from reference TRBV7-8 and TRBJ2-3, is GAGVSQSPRYKVAKRGQDVALRCDPISGHVSLFWYQQALGQGPEFLTYFQNEAQLDKSGLPSDRFFAERPEGSVSTLKIQRTQQEDSAVYLCASTTRGQDTQYFGPGTRLTVL.

The chain couples TRBV29-1 to TRBJ1-2; the D gene is possibly TRBD1 (5 bases). The CDR3 has 13 amino acids. CDR1 is SQVTM and CDR2 is ANQGSEA in the germline V gene. The ends were cut back, 2 bases at V and 4 bases at J, with 11 bases in the middle. The CDR3 spells CSVESGASYGYTF. The CDR3 nucleotides are TGCAGCGTTGAATCCGGGGCGAGCTATGGCTACACCTTC.

The CDR3 nucleotides read TGTGCCAGCAGCTTGGAAGGGACAGGGGCCGGGGGCATTCAGTACTTC. Amino acid sequence: CASSLEGTGAGGIQYF. The V and J genes are TRBV5-8 and TRBJ2-4, with TRBD1 matching over 10 bases. The CDR3 is 16 residues long. Per germline, CDR1 SGHTS and CDR2 YDEGEE. Germline trimming cut 0 bases from V and 9 bases from J; bases unmatched to any gene: 9.

The V gene is TRBV9, the J gene TRBJ2-1; TRBD1 agrees at 11 bases. CDR1 and CDR2 (germline): SGDLS, YYNGEE. The CDR3 loop spans 13 amino acids. The ends lost 9 bases at V and 9 bases at J; junction bases unmatched: 8. Here the CDR3 DNA reads TGTGCCACCGGGACAGGGGGGTCGGTTGAGCAGTTCTTC. Translating it yields CATGTGGSVEQFF.

The rearrangement links TRBV27 to TRBJ2-7; TRBD1 matches 9 bases. Germline-derived CDR1 and CDR2 are MNHEY and SMNVEV (reference sequence). Trimming cost V 8 bases and J 7 bases; bases outside gene matches: 3. CDR3 length equals 11 residues. This CDR3 reads CASWGTGEQYF. Here the CDR3 DNA reads TGTGCCAGCTGGGGGACAGGGGAGCAGTACTTC.

The V and J genes are TRBV4-3 and TRBJ1-2, with TRBD1 identical over 7 bases. Losses at the gene ends were 4 bases for V and 1 base for J; bases not matched to a gene: 3. Germline CDR1 LGHNA, CDR2 YSLEER. This CDR3 has 14 residues. The CDR3 DNA reads TGCGCCAGCAGCCCCGGGACAGTTAACTATGGCTACACCTTC. As protein: CASSPGTVNYGYTF.

The V and J genes are TRBV4-1 and TRBJ1-2, with D hard to call. Trimming stripped 3 bases from V and 3 bases from J, with 8 bases between. Per germline, CDR1 MGHRA and CDR2 YSYEKL. This CDR3 has 13 amino acids. The CDR3 here is CASSHIQDYGYTF. The CDR3 DNA sequence: TGCGCCAGCAGCCATATCCAAGACTATGGCTACACCTTC.

The V gene is TRBV4-2, the J gene TRBJ2-5, with D tentatively TRBD2 (5 bases). V was trimmed by 0 bases and J by 1 base, leaving 15 bases between them. Germline V gives CDR1 LGHNA, CDR2 YNFKEQ. This CDR3 region has 17 residues. The CDR3 DNA is TGTGCCAGCAGCCAAGAAACTAGAACACAAATCCAAGAGACCCAGTACTTC. It translates to CASSQETRTQIQETQYF.

J is TRBJ2-3 and V is TRBV2; 7 nucleotides align to TRBD2. The CDR3 runs 15 residues. Trimming removed 8 bases from V and 0 bases from J; junction bases left unmatched: 8. Germline loops: CDR1 SNHLY, CDR2 FYNNEI. The CDR3 sequence is CASSGGVSSTDTQYF. CDR3 sequence (DNA): TGTGCCAGCTCTGGGGGGGTTTCTAGCACAGATACGCAGTATTTT.

The chain links TRBV7-8 to TRBJ2-1; 10 bases line up with TRBD2. V was clipped by 5 bases and J by 2 bases; unmatched bases: 18. The CDR3 is made up of 20 amino acids. Per germline, CDR1 SGHVS and CDR2 FQNEAQ. CDR3 residues: CASSAKLAGSLIAPYNEQFF. CDR3 DNA sequence: TGTGCCAGCAGCGCAAAACTAGCGGGAAGCCTTATTGCCCCCTACAATGAGCAGTTCTTC.